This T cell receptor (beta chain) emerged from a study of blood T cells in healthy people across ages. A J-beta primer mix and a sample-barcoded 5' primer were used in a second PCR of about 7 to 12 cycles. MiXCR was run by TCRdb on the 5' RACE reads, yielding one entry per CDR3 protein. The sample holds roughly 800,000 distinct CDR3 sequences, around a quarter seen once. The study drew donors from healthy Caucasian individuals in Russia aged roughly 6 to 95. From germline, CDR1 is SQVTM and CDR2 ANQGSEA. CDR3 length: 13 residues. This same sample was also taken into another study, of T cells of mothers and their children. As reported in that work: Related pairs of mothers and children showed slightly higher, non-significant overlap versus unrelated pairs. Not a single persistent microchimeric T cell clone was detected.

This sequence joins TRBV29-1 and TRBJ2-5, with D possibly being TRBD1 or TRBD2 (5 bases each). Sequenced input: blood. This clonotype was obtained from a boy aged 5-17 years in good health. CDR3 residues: CRGRDGNQETQYF. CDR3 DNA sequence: TGCCGCGGTAGGGACGGTAACCAAGAGACCCAGTACTTC.